The rows below give T cell receptor beta chains drawn from one sample of a study of CD8+CD57+ T cells in acquired aplastic anemia. TCRdb called the reads again in MiXCR, with one record for every CDR3 protein. The sample lists around 500,000 distinct CDR3 sequences, around a third occurring once. Sequencing input: sorted CD4+, CD8+, or CD8+CD57+ T cells (not recorded which) from PBMCs. These receptors originate from a human donor with aplastic anemia. Each CDR3 is given with its conserved first and last residue. D genes are given only for firm matches. Clone size appears in some rows only: once, few, many, or a class for an expanded clone.

>TRBJ1-6|.|TRBV6-5|many
CASSYGDSPLHF
TGTGCCAGCAGTTACGGGGATTCACCCCTCCACTTT
>TRBJ2-2|.|TRBV4-1|few
CASSQDSSYTGELFF
TGCGCCAGCAGCCAAGATTCTAGTTATACCGGGGAGCTGTTTTTT
>TRBJ1-1|.|TRBV5-1|.
CASAGSTEAFF
TGCGCCAGCGCAGGGTCCACTGAAGCTTTCTTT
>TRBJ1-1|.|TRBV10-1|once
CASSEGTSGAFF
TGCGCCAGCAGTGAAGGCACATCTGGAGCTTTCTTC
>TRBJ1-1|.|TRBV5-1|.
CASSAGENTETFF
TGCGCCAGCAGCGCTGGGGAGAACACTGAAACTTTCTTT
>TRBJ1-6|.|TRBV11-1|.
CASSLGTRESPLHF
TGTGCCAGCAGCTTAGGGACACGAGAATCACCCCTCCACTTT
>TRBJ2-1|.|TRBV10-3|.
CASASEFSSYNEQFF
TGTGCCAGCGCTTCCGAGTTCAGCTCCTACAATGAGCAGTTCTTC
>TRBJ2-3|.|TRBV12-3/TRBV12-4|many
CASSLSTDTQYF
TGTGCCAGCAGCTTGAGCACAGATACGCAGTATTTT
>TRBJ1-2|.|TRBV2|.
CASSVGLIYGYTF
TGTGCCAGCAGTGTAGGACTCATCTATGGCTACACCTTC
>TRBJ1-3|.|TRBV7-2|few
CASSFLSGNTIYF
TGTGCCAGCAGCTTCTTAAGTGGAAACACCATATATTTT
>TRBJ2-3|.|TRBV2|.
CASRGFASTDTQYF
TGTGCCAGCAGAGGCTTTGCGTCCACAGATACGCAGTATTTT
>TRBJ1-5|.|TRBV7-9|many
CASSQGGQNNQPQHF
TGTGCCAGCAGCCAAGGAGGGCAGAACAATCAGCCCCAGCATTTT
>TRBJ2-2|.|TRBV6-1|.
CASSMTPGPTNTGELFF
TGTGCCAGCAGTATGACCCCAGGGCCAACGAACACCGGGGAGCTGTTTTTT
>TRBJ1-1|.|TRBV5-1|.
CASSLLDSLNTEAFF
TGCGCCAGCAGCTTGCTGGACAGCCTTAACACTGAAGCTTTCTTT
>TRBJ1-2|.|TRBV19|many
CASSMVPRKGYTF
TGTGCCAGTAGTATGGTCCCACGGAAAGGCTACACCTTC
>TRBJ1-2|TRBD1|TRBV2|.
CASSVRTGFDGYTF
TGTGCCAGCAGTGTACGGACAGGGTTTGATGGCTACACCTTC
>TRBJ1-2|.|TRBV2|.
CASSQGRFYGYTF
TGTGCCAGCAGCCAAGGACGGTTCTATGGCTACACCTTC
>TRBJ2-2|.|TRBV7-2|.
CASSLETHFGELFF
TGTGCCAGCAGCTTAGAGACCCACTTCGGGGAGCTGTTTTTT
>TRBJ2-7|.|TRBV7-9|.
CASSLGAGSSYEQYF
TGTGCCAGCAGCCTAGGGGCGGGGAGCTCCTACGAGCAGTACTTC
>TRBJ2-2|.|TRBV3-1|.
CASSRRFTGELFF
TGTGCCAGCAGCCGCCGGTTCACCGGGGAGCTGTTTTTT
>TRBJ2-3|.|TRBV30|.
CAWSRRRHSTDTQYF
TGTGCCTGGAGTAGGCGGCGGCATAGCACAGATACGCAGTATTTT
>TRBJ2-5|.|TRBV9|many
CASSVNSQETQYF
TGTGCCAGCAGCGTTAACAGCCAAGAGACCCAGTACTTC
>TRBJ2-5|.|TRBV15|.
CATSRDNCGGTQYF
TGTGCCACCAGCAGAGATAATTGTGGGGGGACCCAGTACTTC